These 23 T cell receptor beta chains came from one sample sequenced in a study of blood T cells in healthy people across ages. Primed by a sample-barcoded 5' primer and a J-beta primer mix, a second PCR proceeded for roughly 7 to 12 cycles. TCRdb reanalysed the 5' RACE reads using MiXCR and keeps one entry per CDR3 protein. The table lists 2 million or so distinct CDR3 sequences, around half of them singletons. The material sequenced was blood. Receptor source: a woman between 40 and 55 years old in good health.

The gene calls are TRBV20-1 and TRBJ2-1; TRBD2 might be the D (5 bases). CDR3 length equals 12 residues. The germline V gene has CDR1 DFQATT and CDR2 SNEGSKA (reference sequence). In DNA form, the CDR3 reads TGCGCCCCGGGGTCGAATTACAATGAGCAGTTCTTC. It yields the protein CAPGSNYNEQFF.

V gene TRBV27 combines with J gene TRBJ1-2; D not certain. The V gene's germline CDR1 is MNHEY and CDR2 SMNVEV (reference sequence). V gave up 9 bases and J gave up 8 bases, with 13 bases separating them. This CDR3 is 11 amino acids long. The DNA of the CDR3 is TGTGCCAGTTTGTCCTCGCAGGGCTACACCTTC. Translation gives CASLSSQGYTF.

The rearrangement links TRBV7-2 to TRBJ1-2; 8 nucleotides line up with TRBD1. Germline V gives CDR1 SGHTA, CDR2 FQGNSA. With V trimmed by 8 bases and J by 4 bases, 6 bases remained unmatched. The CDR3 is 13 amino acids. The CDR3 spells CASLSGGLYGYTF. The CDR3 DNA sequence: TGTGCCAGCCTCTCAGGGGGCCTCTATGGCTACACCTTC.

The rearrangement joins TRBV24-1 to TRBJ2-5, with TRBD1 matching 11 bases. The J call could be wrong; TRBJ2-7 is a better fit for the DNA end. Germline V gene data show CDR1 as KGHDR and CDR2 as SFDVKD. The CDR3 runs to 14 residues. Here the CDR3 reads CATSGGQGAYEQYF. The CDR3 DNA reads TGTGCCACCAGTGGGGGACAGGGGGCCTACGAGCAGTACTTC.

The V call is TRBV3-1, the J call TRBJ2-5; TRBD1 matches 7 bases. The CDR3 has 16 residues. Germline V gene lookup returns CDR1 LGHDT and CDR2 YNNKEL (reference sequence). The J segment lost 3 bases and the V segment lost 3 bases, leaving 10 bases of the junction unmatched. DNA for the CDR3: TGTGCCAGCAGCCAGGTTACACAAACAGGGGAAGAGACCCAGTACTTC. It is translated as CASSQVTQTGEETQYF.

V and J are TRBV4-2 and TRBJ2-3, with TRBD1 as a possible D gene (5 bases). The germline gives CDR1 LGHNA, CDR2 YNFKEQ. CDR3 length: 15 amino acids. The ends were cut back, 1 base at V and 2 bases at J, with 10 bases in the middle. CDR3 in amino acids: CASSQVIGVTDTQYF. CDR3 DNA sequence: TGTGCCAGCAGCCAAGTAATAGGGGTCACAGATACGCAGTATTTT.

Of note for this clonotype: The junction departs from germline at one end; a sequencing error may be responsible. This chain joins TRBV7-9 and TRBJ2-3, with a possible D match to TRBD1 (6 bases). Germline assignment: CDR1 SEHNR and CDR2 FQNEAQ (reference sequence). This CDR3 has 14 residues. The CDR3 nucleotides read TGTGCCAGCAGCCGCCGGGACACCACAGATACGCAGTTTTTT. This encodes CASSRRDTTDTQFF.

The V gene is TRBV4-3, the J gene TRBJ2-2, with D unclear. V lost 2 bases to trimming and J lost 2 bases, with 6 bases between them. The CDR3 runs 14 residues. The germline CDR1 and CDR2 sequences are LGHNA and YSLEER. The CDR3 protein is CASSQQVNTGELFF. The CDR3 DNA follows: TGCGCCAGCAGCCAACAAGTCAACACCGGGGAGCTGTTTTTT.

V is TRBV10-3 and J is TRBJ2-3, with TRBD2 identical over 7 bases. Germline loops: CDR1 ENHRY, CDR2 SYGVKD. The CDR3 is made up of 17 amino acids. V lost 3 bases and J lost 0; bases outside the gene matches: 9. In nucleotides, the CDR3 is TGTGCCATCAGTGAACCCCTCGGGGGGACTAGCACAGATACGCAGTATTTT. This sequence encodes CAISEPLGGTSTDTQYF.

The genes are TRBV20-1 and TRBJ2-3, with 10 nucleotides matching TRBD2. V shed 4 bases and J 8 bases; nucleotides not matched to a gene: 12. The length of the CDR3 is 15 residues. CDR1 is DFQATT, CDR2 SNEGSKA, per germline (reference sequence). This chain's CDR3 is CSATSLAGTISTQYF. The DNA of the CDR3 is TGCAGTGCTACTTCACTAGCGGGGACGATCAGTACGCAGTATTTT.

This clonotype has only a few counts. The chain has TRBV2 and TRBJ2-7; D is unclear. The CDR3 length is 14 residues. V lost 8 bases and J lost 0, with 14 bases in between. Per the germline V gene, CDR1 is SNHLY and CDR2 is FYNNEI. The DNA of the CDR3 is TGTGCCAGCCTATTGGACGGCCACTCCTACGAGCAGTACTTC. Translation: CASLLDGHSYEQYF.

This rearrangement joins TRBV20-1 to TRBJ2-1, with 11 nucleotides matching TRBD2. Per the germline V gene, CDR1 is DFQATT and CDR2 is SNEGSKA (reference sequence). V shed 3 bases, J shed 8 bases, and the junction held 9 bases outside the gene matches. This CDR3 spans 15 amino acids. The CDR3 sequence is CSASSGGAMSHEQFF. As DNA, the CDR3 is TGCAGTGCTAGTAGCGGGGGGGCCATGAGCCATGAGCAGTTCTTC.

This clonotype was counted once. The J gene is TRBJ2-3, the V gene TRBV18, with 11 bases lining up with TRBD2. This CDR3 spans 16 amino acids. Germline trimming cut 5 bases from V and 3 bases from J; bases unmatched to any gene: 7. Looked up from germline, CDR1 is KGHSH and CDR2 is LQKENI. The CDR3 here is CASSTLSGGATDTQYF. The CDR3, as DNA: TGTGCCAGCTCAACCCTTAGCGGGGGGGCAACAGATACGCAGTATTTT.

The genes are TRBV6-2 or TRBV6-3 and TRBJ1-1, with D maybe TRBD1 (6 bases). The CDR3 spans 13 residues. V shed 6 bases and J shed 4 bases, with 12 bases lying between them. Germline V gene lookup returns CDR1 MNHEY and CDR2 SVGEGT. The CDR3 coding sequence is TGTGCCAGCAGAAATACAGGGTCCACTGAAGCTTTCTTT. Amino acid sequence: CASRNTGSTEAFF.

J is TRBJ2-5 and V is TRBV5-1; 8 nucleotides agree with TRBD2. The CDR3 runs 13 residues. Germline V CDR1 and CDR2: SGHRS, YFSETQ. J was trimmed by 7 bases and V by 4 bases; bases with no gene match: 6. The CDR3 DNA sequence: TGCGCCAGCAGCGTGGGACTAGGTGCGACCCAGTACTTC. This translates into CASSVGLGATQYF.

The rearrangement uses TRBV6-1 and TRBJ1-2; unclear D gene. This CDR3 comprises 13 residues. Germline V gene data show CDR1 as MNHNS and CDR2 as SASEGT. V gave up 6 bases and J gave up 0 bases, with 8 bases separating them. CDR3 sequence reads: CASSLDANYGYTF. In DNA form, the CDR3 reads TGTGCCAGCAGCCTAGATGCTAACTATGGCTACACCTTC.

The chain's CDR3 is CASSYPNADRQETQYF. The CDR3 region has the DNA TGTGCCAGCAGTTACCCGAATGCCGACAGACAAGAGACCCAGTACTTC. This sequence joins TRBV6-2 or TRBV6-3 and TRBJ2-5; TRBD1 is a possible D gene (5 bases). Trimming pared 2 bases from V and 2 bases from J, leaving 15 bases between. The germline V gene encodes CDR1 MNHEY and CDR2 SVGEGT. This CDR3 has 16 amino acids.

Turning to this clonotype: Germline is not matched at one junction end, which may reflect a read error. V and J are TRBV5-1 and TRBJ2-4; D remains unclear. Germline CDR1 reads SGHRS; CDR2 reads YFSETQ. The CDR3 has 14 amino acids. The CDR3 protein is CASSLEVAKNFQYF. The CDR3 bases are TGCGCCAGCAGCTTGGAGGTAGCCAAAAACTTTCAGTACTTC. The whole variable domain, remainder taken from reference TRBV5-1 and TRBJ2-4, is KAGVTQTPRYLIKTRGQQVTLSCSPISGHRSVSWYQQTPGQGLQFLFEYFSETQRNKGNFPGRFSGRQFSNSRSEMNVSTLELGDSALYLCASSLEVAKNFQYFGAGTRLSVL.

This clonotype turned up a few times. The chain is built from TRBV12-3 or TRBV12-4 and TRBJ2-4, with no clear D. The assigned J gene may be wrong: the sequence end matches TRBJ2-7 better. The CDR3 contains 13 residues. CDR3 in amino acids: CASSHVLSGEQYF. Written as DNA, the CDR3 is TGTGCCAGCAGTCATGTCTTATCGGGCGAGCAGTACTTC.

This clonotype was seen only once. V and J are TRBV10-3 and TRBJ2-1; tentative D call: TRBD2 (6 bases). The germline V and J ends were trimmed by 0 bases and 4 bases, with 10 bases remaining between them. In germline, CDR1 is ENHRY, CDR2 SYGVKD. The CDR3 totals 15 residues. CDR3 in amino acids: CAISESNGGYNEQFF. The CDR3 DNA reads TGTGCCATCAGTGAGTCGAACGGGGGTTACAATGAGCAGTTCTTC.

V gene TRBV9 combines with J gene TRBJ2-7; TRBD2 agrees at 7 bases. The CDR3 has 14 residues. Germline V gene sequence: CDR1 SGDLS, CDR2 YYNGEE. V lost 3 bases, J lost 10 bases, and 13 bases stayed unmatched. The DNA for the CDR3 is TGTGCCAGCAGCGGACGGGGGGATCTCGGCAGTCAGTACTTC. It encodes CASSGRGDLGSQYF.

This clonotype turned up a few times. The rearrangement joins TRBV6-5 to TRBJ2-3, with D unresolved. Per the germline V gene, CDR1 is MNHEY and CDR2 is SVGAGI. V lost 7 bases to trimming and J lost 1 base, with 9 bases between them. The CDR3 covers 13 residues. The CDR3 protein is CASTKAGTDTQYF. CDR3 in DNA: TGTGCCAGCACCAAGGCAGGCACAGATACGCAGTATTTT.

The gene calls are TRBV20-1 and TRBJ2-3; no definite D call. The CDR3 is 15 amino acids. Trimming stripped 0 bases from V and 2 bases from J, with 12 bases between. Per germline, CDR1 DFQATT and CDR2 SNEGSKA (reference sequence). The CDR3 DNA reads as TGCAGTGCTAGAGATCCTGGCCGTTCCACAGATACGCAGTATTTT. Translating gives CSARDPGRSTDTQYF.